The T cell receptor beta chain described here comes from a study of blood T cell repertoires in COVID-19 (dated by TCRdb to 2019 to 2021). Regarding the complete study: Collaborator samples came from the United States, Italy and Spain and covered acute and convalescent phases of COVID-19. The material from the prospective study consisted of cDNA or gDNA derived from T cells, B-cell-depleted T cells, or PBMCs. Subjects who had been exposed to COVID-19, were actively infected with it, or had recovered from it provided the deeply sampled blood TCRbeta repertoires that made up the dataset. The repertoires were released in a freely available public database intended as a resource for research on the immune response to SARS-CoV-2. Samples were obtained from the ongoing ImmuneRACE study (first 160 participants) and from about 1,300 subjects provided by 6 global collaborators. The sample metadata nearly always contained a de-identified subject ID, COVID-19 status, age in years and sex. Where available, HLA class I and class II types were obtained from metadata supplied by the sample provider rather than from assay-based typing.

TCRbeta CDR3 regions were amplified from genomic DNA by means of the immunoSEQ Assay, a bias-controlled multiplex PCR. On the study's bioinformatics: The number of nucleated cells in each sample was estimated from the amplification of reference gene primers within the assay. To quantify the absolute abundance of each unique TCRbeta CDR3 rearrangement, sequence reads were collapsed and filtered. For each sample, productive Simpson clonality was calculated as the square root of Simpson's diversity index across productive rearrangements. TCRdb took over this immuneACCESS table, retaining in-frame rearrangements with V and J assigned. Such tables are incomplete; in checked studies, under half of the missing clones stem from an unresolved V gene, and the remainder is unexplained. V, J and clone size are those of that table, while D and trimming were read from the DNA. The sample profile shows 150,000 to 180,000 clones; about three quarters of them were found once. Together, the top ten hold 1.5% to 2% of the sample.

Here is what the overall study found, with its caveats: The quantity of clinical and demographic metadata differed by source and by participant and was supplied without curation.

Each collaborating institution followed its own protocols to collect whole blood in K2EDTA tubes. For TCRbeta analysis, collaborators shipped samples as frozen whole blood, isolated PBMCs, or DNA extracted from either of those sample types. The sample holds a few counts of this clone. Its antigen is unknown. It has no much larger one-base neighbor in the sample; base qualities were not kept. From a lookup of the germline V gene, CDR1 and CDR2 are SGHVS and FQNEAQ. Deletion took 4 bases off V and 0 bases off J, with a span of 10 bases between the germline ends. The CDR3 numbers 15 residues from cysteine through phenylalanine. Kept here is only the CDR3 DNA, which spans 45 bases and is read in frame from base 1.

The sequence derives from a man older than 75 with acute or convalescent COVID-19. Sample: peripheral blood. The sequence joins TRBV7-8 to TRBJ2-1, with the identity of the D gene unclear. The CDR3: CASSSELSSYNEQFF. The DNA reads TGTGCCAGCAGCTCCGAACTAAGCTCCTACAATGAGCAGTTCTTC.